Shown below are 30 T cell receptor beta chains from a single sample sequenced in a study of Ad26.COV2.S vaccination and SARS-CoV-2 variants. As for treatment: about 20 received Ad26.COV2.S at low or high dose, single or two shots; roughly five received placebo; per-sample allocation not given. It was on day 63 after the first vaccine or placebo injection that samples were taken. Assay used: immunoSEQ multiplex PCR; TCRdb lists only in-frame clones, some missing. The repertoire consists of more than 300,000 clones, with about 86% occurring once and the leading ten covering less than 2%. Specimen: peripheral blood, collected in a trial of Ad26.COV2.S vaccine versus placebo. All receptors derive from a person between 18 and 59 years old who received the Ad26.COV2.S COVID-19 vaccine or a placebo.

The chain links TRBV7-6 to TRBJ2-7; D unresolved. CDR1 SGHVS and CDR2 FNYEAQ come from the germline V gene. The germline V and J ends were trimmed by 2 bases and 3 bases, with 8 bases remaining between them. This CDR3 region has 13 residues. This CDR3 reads CASSLSASYEQYF. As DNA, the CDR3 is TGTGCCAGCAGCTTATCTGCCAGCTACGAGCAGTACTTC. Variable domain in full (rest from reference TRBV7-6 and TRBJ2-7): GAGVSQSPRYKVTKRGQDVALRCDPISGHVSLYWYRQALGQGPEFLTYFNYEAQQDKSGLPNDRFSAERPEGSISTLTIQRTEQRDSAMYRCASSLSASYEQYFGPGTRLTVT.

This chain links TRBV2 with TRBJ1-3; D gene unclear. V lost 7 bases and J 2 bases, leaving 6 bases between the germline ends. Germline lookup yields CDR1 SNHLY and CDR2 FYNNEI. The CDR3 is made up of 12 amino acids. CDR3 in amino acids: CASKKAGNTIYF. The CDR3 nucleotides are TGTGCCAGCAAAAAGGCTGGAAACACCATATATTTT.

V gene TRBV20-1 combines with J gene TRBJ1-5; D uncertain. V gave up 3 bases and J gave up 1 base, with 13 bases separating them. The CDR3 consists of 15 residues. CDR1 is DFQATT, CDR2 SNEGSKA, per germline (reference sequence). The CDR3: CSASDSGTSNQPQHF. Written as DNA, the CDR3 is TGCAGTGCTAGTGATTCAGGTACGAGCAATCAGCCCCAGCATTTT.

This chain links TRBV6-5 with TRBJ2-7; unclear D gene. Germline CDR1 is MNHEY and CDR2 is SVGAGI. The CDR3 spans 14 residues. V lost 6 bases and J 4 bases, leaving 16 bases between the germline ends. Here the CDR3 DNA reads TGTGCCAGCAGCCTCCAGCCCGTCGGTTACGAGCAGTACTTC. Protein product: CASSLQPVGYEQYF.

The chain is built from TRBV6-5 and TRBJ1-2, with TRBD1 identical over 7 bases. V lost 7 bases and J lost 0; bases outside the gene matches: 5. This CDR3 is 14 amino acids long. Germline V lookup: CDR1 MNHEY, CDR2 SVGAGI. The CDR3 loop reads CASTYDRANYGYTF. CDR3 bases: TGTGCCAGCACCTACGACAGGGCTAACTATGGCTACACCTTC.

CDR3 loop: CASSLGATTGGNPFEQYF. The CDR3 DNA is TGTGCCAGCAGCTTGGGAGCCACTACAGGGGGAAACCCTTTCGAGCAGTACTTC. This chain links TRBV7-2 with TRBJ2-7; 8 nucleotides align to TRBD1. CDR3 length: 18 amino acids. V lost 3 bases to trimming and J lost 6 bases; unmatched junction nucleotides: 19. Germline V lookup: CDR1 SGHTA, CDR2 FQGNSA.

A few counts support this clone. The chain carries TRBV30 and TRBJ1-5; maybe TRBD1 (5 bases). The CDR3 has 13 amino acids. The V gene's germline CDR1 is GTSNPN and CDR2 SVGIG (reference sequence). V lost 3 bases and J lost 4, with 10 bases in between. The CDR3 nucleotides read TGTGCCTGGAGCCAAGAGGGGAATCAGCCCCAGCATTTT. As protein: CAWSQEGNQPQHF.

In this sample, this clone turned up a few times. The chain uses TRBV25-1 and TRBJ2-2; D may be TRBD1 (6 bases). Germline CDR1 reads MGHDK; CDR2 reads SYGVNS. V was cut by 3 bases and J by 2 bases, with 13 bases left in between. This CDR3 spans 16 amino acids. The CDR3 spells CASSDATGANTGELFF. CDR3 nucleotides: TGTGCCAGCAGTGACGCGACAGGAGCCAACACCGGGGAGCTGTTTTTT.

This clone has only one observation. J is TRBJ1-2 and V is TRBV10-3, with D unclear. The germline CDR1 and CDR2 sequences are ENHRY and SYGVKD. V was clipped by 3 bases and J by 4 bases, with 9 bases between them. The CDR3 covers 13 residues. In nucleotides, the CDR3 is TGTGCCATCAGTGATACTGGGAGCTATGGCTACACCTTC. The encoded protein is CAISDTGSYGYTF.

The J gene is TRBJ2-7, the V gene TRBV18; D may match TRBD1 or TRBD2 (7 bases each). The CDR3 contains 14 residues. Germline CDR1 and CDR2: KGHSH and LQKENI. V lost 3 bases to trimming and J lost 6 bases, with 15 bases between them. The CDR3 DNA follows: TGTGCCAGCTCACCTCTGACAGGGAGGGGCGAGCAGTACTTC. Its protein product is CASSPLTGRGEQYF.

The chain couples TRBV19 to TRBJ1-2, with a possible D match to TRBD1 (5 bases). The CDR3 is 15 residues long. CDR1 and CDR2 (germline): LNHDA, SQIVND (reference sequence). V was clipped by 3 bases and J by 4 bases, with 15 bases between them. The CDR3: CASSISAGTVYGYTF. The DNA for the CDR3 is TGTGCCAGTAGTATTTCGGCCGGGACGGTCTATGGCTACACCTTC.

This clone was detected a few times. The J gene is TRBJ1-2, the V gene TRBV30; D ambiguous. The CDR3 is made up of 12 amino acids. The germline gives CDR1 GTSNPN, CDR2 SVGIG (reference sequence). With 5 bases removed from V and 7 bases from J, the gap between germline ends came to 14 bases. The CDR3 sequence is CAWALKDIGYTF. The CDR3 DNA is TGTGCCTGGGCCCTCAAAGACATTGGCTACACCTTC.

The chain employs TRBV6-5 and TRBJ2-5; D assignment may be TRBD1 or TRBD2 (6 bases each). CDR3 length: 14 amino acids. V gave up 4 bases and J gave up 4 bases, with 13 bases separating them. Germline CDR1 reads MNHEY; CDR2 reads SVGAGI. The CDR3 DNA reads TGTGCCAGCAGTTTTTGGGGGGCGCCAGAGACCCAGTACTTC. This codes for CASSFWGAPETQYF.

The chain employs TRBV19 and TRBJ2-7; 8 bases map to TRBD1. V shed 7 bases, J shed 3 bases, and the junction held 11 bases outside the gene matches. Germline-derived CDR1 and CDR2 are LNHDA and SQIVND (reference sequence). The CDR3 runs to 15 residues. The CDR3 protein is CASKAGQGDYYEQYF. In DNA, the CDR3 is TGTGCCAGTAAGGCCGGACAGGGTGACTACTACGAGCAGTACTTC.

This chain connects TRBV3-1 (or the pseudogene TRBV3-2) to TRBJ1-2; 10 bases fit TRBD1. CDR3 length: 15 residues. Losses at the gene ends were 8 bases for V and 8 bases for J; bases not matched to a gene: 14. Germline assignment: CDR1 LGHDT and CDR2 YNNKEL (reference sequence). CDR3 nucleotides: TGTGCCAGCCAGCCACGGGGACAGGGGAAGAAGGGCTACACCTTC. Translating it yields CASQPRGQGKKGYTF.

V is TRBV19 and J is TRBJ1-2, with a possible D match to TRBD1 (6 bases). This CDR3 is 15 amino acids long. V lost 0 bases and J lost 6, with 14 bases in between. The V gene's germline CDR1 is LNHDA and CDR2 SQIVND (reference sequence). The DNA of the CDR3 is TGTGCCAGTAGTATAGATCAGGTAACAGGGAATGGCTACACCTTC. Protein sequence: CASSIDQVTGNGYTF.

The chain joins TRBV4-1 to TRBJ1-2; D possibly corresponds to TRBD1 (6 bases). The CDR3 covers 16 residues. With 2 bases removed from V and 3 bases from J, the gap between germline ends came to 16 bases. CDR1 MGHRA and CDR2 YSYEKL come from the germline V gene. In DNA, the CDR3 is TGCGCCAGCAGCCAATCCTGGGGGGGGCTGGACTATGGCTACACCTTC. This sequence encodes CASSQSWGGLDYGYTF.

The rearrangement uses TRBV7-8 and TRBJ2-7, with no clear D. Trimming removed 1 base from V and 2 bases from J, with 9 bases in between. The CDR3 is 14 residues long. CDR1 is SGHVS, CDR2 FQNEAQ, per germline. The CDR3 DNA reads TGTGCCAGCAGCTTAGGTGTAGGGCCCTACGAGCAGTACTTC. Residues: CASSLGVGPYEQYF. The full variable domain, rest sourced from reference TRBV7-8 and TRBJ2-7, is GAGVSQSPRYKVAKRGQDVALRCDPISGHVSLFWYQQALGQGPEFLTYFQNEAQLDKSGLPSDRFFAERPEGSVSTLKIQRTQQEDSAVYLCASSLGVGPYEQYFGPGTRLTVT.

CDR3 nucleotide sequence: TGTGCCAGCAGCTATAAAGCGGGACAGGACATTAAACTAGCCAAAAACATTCAGTACTTC. Its translation is CASSYKAGQDIKLAKNIQYF. The chain uses TRBV21-1 and TRBJ2-4; TRBD1 was called by the table and not checked on the DNA. TRBV21-1 is an annotated pseudogene. The CDR3 consists of 20 residues.

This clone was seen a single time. The CDR3 nucleotides are TGCGCCAGCAGCGCGGACTCGGCTAACTATGGCTACACCTTC. Translating gives CASSADSANYGYTF. The chain is built from TRBV5-1 and TRBJ1-2; the D is unclear. This CDR3 is 14 amino acids long. The ends were cut back, 4 bases at V and 0 bases at J, with 10 bases in the middle. Germline CDR1 SGHRS, CDR2 YFSETQ. Complete variable domain (other parts from reference TRBV5-1 and TRBJ1-2): KAGVTQTPRYLIKTRGQQVTLSCSPISGHRSVSWYQQTPGQGLQFLFEYFSETQRNKGNFPGRFSGRQFSNSRSEMNVSTLELGDSALYLCASSADSANYGYTFGSGTRLTVV.

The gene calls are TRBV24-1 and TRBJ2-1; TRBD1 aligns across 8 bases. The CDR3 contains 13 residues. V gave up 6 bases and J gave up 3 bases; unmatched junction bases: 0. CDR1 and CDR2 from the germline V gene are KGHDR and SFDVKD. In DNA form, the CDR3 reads TGTGCCACCAGTACAGGGGGCTACAATGAGCAGTTCTTC. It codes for CATSTGGYNEQFF.

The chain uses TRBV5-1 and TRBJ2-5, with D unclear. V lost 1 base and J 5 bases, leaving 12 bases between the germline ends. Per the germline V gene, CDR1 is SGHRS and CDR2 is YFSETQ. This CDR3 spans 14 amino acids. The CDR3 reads CASSLFRVSETQYF. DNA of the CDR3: TGCGCCAGCAGCTTGTTTCGGGTGTCGGAGACCCAGTACTTC.

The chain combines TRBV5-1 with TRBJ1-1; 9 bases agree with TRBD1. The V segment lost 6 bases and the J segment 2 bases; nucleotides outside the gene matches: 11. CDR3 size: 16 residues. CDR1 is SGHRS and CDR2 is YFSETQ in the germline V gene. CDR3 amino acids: CASNPQGAKRNTEAFF. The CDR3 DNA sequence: TGCGCCAGCAATCCACAGGGGGCGAAGAGAAACACTGAAGCTTTCTTT.

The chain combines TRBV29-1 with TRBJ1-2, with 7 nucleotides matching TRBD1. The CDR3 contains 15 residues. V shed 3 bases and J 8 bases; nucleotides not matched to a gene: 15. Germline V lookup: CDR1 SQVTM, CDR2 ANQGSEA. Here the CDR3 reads CSVEDLTGITRGYTF. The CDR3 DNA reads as TGCAGCGTTGAGGACCTGACAGGGATAACACGAGGCTACACCTTC.

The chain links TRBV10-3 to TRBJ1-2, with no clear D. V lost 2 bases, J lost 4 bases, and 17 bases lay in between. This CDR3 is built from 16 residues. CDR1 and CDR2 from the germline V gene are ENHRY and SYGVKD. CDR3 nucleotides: TGTGCCATCAGTGAGAGTCTCGGGCAGAAACTCTATGGCTACACCTTC. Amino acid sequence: CAISESLGQKLYGYTF.

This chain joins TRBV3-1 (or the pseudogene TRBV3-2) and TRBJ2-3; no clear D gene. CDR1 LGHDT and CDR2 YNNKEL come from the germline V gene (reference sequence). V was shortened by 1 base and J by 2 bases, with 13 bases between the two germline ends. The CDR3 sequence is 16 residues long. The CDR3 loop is CASSQVEQLDTDTQYF. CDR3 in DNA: TGTGCCAGCAGCCAAGTAGAACAACTCGACACAGATACGCAGTATTTT.

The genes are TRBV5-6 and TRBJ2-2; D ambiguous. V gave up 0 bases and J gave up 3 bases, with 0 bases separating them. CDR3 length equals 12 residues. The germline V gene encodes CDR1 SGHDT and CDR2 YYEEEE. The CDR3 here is CASSLDTGELFF. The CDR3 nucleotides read TGTGCCAGCAGCTTGGACACCGGGGAGCTGTTTTTT.

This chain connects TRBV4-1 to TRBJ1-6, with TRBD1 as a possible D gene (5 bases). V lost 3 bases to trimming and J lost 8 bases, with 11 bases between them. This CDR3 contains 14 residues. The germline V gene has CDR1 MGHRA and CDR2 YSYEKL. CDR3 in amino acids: CASSQASRDSPLHF. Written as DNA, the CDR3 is TGCGCCAGCAGCCAGGCGAGCAGGGATTCACCCCTCCACTTT.

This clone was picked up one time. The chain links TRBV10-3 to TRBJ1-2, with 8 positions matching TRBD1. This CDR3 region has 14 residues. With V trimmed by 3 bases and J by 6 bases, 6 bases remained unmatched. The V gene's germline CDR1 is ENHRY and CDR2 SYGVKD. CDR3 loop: CAISDGQGGDGYTF. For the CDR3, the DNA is TGTGCCATCAGTGATGGACAGGGAGGAGATGGCTACACCTTC.

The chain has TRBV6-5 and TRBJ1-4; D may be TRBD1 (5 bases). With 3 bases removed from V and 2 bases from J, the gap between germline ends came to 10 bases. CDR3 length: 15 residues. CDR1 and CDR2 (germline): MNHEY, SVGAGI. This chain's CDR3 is CASSYHRDTNEKLFF. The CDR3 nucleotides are TGTGCCAGCAGTTATCACCGGGACACTAATGAAAAACTGTTTTTT.